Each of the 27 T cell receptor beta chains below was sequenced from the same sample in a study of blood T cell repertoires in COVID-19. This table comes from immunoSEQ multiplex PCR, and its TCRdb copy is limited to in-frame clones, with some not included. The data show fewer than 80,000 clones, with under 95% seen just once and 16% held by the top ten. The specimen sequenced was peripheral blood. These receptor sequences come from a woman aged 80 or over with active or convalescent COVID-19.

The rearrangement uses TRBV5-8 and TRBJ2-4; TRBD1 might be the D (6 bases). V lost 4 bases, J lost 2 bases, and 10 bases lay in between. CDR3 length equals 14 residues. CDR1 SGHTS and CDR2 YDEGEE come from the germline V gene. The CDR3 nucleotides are TGTGCCAGCAGCCTTCAGGGGACCAAAAACATTCAGTACTTC. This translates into CASSLQGTKNIQYF.

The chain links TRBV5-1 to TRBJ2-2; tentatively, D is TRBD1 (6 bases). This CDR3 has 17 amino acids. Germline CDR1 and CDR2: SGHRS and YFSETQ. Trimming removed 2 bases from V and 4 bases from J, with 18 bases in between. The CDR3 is CASSLNRVGPSTGELFF. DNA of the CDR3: TGCGCCAGCAGCTTAAACAGGGTCGGACCATCCACCGGGGAGCTGTTTTTT.

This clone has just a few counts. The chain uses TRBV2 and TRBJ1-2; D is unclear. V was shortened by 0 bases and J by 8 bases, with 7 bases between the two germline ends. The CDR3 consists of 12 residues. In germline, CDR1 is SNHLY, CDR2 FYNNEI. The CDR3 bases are TGTGCCAGCAGTGAAGCGGCTAGGGGCTACACCTTC. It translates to CASSEAARGYTF.

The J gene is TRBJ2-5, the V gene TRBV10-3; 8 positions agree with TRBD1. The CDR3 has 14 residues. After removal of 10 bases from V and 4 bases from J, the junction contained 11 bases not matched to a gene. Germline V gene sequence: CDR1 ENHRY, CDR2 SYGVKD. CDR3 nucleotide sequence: TGTGCCACACGAATAGACAGGGGTGGAGAGACCCAGTACTTC. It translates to CATRIDRGGETQYF.

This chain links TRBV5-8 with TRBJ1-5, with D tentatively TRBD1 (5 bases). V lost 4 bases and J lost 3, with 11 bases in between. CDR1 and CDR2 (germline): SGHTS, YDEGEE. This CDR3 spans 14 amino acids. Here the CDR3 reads CASSRDSINQPQHF. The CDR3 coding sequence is TGTGCCAGCAGCCGTGACAGCATCAATCAGCCCCAGCATTTT.

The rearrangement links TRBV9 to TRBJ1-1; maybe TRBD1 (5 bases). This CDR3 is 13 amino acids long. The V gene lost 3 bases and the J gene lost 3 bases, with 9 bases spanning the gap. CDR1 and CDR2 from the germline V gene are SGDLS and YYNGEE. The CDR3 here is CASSADSHTEAFF. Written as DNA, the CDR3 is TGTGCCAGCAGCGCCGACAGCCACACTGAAGCTTTCTTT.

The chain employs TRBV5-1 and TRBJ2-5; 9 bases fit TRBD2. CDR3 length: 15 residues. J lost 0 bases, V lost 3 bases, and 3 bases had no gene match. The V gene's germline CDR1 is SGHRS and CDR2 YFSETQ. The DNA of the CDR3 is TGCGCCAGCAGCTCTAGCGGGGATTACCAAGAGACCCAGTACTTC. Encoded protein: CASSSSGDYQETQYF.

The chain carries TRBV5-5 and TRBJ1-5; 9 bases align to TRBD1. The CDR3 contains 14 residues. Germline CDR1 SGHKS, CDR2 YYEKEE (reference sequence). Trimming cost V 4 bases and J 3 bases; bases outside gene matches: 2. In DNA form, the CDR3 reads TGTGCCAGCAGCGGGACAGGGCTCAATCAGCCCCAGCATTTT. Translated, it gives CASSGTGLNQPQHF.

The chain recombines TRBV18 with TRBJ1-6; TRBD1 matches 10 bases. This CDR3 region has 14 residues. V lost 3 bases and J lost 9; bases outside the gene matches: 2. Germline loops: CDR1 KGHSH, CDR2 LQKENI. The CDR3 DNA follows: TGTGCCAGCTCACCGGACAGGGGGGGTTCACCCCTCCACTTT. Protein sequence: CASSPDRGGSPLHF.

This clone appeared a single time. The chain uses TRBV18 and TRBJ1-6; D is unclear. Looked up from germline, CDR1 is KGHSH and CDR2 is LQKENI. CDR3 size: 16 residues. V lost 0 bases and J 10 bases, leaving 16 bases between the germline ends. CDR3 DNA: TGTGCCAGCTCACCACCCGGAGCGGGAGGTTGGTCACCCCTCCACTTT. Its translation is CASSPPGAGGWSPLHF.

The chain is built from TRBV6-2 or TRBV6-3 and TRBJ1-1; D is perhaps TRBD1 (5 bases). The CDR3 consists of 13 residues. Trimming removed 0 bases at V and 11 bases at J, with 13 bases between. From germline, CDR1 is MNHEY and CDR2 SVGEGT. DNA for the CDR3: TGTGCCAGCAGTTACTCGTATATCCGGGGGGCTTTCTTT. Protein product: CASSYSYIRGAFF.

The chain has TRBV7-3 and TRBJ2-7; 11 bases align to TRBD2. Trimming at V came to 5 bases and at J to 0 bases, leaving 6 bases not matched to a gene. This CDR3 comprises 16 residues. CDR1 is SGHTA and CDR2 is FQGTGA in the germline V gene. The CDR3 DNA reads TGTGCCAGCAGCGCCAGACTAGCGGGGACCTCCTACGAGCAGTACTTC. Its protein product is CASSARLAGTSYEQYF. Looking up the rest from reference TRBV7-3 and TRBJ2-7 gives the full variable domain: GAGVSQTPSNKVTEKGKYVELRCDPISGHTALYWYRQSLGQGPEFLIYFQGTGAADDSGLPNDRFFAVRPEGSVSTLKIQRTERGDSAVYLCASSARLAGTSYEQYFGPGTRLTVT.

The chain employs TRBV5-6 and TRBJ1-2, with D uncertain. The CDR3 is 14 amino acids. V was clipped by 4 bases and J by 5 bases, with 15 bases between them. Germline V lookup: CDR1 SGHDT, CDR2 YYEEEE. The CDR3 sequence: CASSIGQTKYGYTF. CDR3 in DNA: TGTGCCAGCAGCATCGGTCAAACCAAATATGGCTACACCTTC.

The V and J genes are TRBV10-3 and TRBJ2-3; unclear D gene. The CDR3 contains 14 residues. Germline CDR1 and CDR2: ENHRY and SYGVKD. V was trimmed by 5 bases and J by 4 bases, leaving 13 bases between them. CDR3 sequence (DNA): TGTGCCATCAGTTCTCCCCCCAGATCAGATACGCAGTATTTT. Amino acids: CAISSPPRSDTQYF.

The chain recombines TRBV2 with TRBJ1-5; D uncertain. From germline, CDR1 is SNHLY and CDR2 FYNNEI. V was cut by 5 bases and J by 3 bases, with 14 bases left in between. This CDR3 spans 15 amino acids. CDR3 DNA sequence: TGTGCCAGCAGTCGGGGAAGCGTAGACAATCAGCCCCAGCATTTT. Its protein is CASSRGSVDNQPQHF.

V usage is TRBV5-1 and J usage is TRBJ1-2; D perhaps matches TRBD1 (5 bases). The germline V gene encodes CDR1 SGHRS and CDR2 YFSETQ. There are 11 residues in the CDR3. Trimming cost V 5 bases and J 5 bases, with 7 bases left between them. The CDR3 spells CASRSGYGYTF. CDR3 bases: TGCGCCAGCAGATCAGGGTATGGCTACACCTTC.

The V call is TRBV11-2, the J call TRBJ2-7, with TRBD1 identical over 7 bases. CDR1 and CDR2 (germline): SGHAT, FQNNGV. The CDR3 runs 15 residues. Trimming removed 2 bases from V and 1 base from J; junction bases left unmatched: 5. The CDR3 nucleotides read TGTGCCAGCAGCTTAAGTGGCAGGGGGTCCTACGAGCAGTACTTC. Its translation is CASSLSGRGSYEQYF.

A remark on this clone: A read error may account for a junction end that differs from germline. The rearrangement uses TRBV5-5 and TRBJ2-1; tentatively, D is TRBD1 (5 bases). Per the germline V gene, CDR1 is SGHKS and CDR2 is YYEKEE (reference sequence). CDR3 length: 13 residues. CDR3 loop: CASSFGAYNEQFF. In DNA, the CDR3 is TGTGCCAGCAGCTTTGGGGCCTACAATGAGCAATTCTTC.

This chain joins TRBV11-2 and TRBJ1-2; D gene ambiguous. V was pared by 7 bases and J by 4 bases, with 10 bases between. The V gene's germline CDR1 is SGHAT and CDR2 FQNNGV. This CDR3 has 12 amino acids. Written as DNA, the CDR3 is TGTGCCAGCACCAAGGAGGGCTATGGCTACACCTTC. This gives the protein CASTKEGYGYTF.

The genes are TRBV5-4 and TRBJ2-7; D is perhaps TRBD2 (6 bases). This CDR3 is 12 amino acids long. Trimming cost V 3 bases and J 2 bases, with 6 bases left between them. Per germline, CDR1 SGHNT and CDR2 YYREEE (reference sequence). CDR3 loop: CASSWGAYEQYF. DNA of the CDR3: TGTGCCAGCAGCTGGGGGGCCTACGAGCAGTACTTC.

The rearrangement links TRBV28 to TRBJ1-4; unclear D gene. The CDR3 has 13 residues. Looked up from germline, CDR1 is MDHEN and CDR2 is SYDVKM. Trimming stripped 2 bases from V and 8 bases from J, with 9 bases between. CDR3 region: CASSLRGEEKLFF. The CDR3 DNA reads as TGTGCCAGCAGTTTAAGAGGAGAGGAAAAACTGTTTTTT.

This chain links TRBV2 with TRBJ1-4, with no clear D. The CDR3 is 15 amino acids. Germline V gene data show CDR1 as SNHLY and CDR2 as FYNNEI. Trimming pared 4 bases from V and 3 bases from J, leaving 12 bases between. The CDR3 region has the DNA TGTGCCAGCAGTGGGGTGGGCAGTCCTAATGAAAAACTGTTTTTT. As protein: CASSGVGSPNEKLFF.

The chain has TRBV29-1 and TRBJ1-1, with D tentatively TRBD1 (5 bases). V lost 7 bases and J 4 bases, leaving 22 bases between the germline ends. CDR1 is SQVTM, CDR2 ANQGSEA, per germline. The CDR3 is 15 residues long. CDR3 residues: CSGTFAGRGPTEAFF. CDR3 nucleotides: TGCAGCGGAACTTTCGCGGGGCGTGGGCCCACTGAAGCTTTCTTT.

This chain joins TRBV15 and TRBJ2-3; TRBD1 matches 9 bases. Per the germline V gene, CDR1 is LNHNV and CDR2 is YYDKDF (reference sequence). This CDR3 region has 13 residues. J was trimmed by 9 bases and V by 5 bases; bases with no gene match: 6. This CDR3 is CATSGDRVRTQYF. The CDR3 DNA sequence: TGTGCCACCAGCGGGGACAGGGTAAGAACGCAGTATTTT.

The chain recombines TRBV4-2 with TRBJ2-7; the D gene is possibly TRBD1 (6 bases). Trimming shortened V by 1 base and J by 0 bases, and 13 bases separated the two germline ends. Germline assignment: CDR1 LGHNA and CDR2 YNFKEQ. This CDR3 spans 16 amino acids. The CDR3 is CASSQVLGGSSYEQYF. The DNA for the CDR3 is TGTGCCAGCAGCCAAGTTTTAGGGGGAAGCTCCTACGAGCAGTACTTC.

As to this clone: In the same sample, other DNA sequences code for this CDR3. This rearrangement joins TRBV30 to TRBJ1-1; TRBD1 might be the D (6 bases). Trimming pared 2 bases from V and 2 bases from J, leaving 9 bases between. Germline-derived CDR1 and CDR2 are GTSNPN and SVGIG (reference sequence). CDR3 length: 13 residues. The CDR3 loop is CAWSIQGNTEAFF. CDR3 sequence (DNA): TGTGCCTGGAGTATACAGGGTAACACTGAAGCTTTCTTT.

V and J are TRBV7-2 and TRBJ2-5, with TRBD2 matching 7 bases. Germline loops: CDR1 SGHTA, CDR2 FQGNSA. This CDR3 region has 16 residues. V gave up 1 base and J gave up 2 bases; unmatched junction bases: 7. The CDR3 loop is CASSLGRASGQETQYF. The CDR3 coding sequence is TGTGCCAGCAGCTTAGGACGGGCTAGCGGACAAGAGACCCAGTACTTC.